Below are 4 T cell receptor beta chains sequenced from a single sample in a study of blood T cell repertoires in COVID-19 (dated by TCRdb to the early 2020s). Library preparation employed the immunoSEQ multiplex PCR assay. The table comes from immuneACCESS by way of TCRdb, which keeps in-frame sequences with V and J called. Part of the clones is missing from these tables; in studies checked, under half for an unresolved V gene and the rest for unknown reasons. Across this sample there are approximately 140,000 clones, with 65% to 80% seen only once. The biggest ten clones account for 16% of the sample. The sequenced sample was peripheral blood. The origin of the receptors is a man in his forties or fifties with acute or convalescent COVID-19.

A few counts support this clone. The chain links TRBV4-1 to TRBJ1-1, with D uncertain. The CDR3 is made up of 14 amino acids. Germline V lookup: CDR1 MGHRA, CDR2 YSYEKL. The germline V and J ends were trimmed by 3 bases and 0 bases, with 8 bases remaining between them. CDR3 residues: CASSHVTLNTEAFF. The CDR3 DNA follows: TGCGCCAGCAGCCATGTGACACTGAACACTGAAGCTTTCTTT.

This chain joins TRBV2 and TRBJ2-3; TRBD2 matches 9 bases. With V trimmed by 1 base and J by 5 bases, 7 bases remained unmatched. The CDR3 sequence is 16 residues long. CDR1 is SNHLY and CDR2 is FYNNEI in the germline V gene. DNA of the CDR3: TGTGCCAGCAGTGAAGGCGGCGGGGGGGCCGGAGATACGCAGTATTTT. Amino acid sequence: CASSEGGGGAGDTQYF. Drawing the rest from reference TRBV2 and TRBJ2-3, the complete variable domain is EPEVTQTPSHQVTQMGQEVILRCVPISNHLYFYWYRQILGQKVEFLVSFYNNEISEKSEIFDDQFSVERPDGSNFTLKIRSTKLEDSAMYFCASSEGGGGAGDTQYFGPGTRLTVL.

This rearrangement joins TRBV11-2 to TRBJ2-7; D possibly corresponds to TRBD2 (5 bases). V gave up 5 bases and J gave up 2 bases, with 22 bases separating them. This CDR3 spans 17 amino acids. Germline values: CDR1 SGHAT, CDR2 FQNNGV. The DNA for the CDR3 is TGTGCCAGCAGCCACCCCGGGATTTTTGGGCAGACCTACGAGCAGTACGTC. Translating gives CASSHPGIFGQTYEQYV.

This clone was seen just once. The CDR3 here is CASSHTDSPLHF. The CDR3 DNA reads as TGTGCCAGCAGCCATACAGATTCACCCCTCCACTTT. V usage is TRBV3-1 (or the pseudogene TRBV3-2) and J usage is TRBJ1-6; D is uncertain. V lost 3 bases and J 8 bases, leaving 5 bases between the germline ends. CDR1 is LGHDT and CDR2 is YNNKEL in the germline V gene (reference sequence). The CDR3 spans 12 residues.